This entry is about one T cell receptor beta chain. This record comes from a study of blood T cell repertoires in COVID-19. Background on the study: Samples taken during acute and convalescent COVID-19 were collected in the United States, Italy and Spain. Sample material is recorded as cDNA or gDNA derived from T cells, B-cell-depleted T cells, or PBMCs.

The authors' processing: Counts of nucleated cells, estimated from reference gene primer amplification, were obtained. The table came from immunoSEQ multiplex PCR; TCRdb's copy has only in-frame clones and leaves some out. The D gene and trimming were derived from the DNA, and the V and J assignments and clone size from that table. The data show over 45,000 clones, around 89% seen once. This CDR3 has 14 residues. From germline, CDR1 is SQVTM and CDR2 ANQGSEA. This receptor was identified in a woman aged 60-75 years with active COVID-19. This chain uses TRBV29-1 with TRBJ2-3; 15 positions agree with TRBD2. The sample consisted of peripheral blood. DNA for the CDR3: TGCAGTGGGACTAGCGGGGGGTCCATAGATACGCAGTATTTT. Residues: CSGTSGGSIDTQYF.